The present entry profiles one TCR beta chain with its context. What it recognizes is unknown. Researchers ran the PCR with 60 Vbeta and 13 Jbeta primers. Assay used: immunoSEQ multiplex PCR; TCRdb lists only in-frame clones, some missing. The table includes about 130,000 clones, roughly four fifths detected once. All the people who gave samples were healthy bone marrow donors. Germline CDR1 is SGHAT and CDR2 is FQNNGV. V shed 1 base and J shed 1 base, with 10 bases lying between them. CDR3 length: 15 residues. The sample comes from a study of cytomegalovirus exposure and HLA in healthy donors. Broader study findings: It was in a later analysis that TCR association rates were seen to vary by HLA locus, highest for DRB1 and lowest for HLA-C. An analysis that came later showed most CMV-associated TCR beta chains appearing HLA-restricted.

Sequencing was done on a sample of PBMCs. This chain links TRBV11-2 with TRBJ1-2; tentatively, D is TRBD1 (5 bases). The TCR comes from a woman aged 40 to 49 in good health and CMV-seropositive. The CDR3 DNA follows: TGTGCCAGCAGCTTAGGGTTTAGGGGTAACTATGGCTACACCTTC. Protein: CASSLGFRGNYGYTF.